This T cell receptor beta chain was obtained from a study of shared clonotypes between healthy human individuals. Findings of the study overall: Generally, estimated richness proved larger in naive subsets than it did in memory subsets. Donors were few, which limited the genetic and exposure-history diversity represented.

It was CD45RO-negative cells, positively selected for CCR7, that made up naive CD8 cells, with terminally differentiated effector memory CD45RA+ cells excluded. Adult donors, all healthy and HIV-negative, had no recent acute infections or vaccinations. In the original workflow: ImmunoSEQ yielded junction-only sequences lacking quality scores, so filtering differed. Method: immunoSEQ multiplex PCR; TCRdb's copy keeps in-frame clones and lacks some. The V and J calls and the clone size are those of that table, but D and trimming were determined from the DNA. This table has some 630,000 clones, 95% to 97% appearing once. Comments on this clone: The antigen is undetermined.

This clonotype originated in a woman younger than 45 in good health. Sequenced sample: naive CD8+ T cells sorted from blood.

CDR3 protein: CASRLYGGELFF. The DNA for the CDR3 is TGTGCCAGCAGGCTGTATGGCGGGGAGCTGTTTTTT. The chain is built from TRBV28 and TRBJ2-2; no clear D gene. Looked up from germline, CDR1 is MDHEN and CDR2 is SYDVKM. This CDR3 contains 12 residues. V lost 6 bases to trimming and J lost 7 bases, with 9 bases between them.